The next 31 T cell receptor beta chains were all read from a single sample in a study of T-cell reconstitution after alpha-beta-depleted transplantation in children. For TCRbeta, the library was prepared with unique molecular identifiers. Each CDR3 protein gets one entry after TCRdb re-called the PCR reads with MiXCR. The sample has 200,000 to 250,000 distinct CDR3 sequences, 20% to 30% seen once. This material consisted of PBMCs, mostly from graft donor cells, taken 360 days after TCRalphabeta/CD19-depleted stem cell transplant. The receptors derive from a female patient aged 2-15 years who had a stem cell transplant for congenital amegakaryocytic thrombocytopenia, so the T cells may come from the graft donor.

This chain uses TRBV28 with TRBJ2-3; perhaps TRBD2 as D (5 bases). Per germline, CDR1 MDHEN and CDR2 SYDVKM. V shed 10 bases and J shed 0 bases, with 17 bases lying between them. The CDR3 totals 15 residues. The CDR3 region has the DNA TGTGCCAACGCTCCTCGAAGCGGAAGCACAGATACGCAGTATTTT. Its protein product is CANAPRSGSTDTQYF.

This clonotype was detected many times. The V and J genes are TRBV3-1 and TRBJ2-1; D might be TRBD1 or TRBD2, each matching 5 bases. The CDR3 length is 13 residues. In germline, CDR1 is LGHDT, CDR2 YNNKEL (reference sequence). With 1 base removed from V and 12 bases from J, the gap between germline ends came to 13 bases. CDR3 sequence (DNA): TGTGCCAGCAGCCAAGGGGGGTTTTTACGGCAGTTCTTC. Translating gives CASSQGGFLRQFF.

V usage is TRBV5-1 and J usage is TRBJ2-1; 7 bases are a match to TRBD2. CDR3 length equals 16 residues. In germline, CDR1 is SGHRS, CDR2 YFSETQ. V shed 0 bases, J shed 8 bases, and the junction held 11 bases outside the gene matches. Here the CDR3 reads CASSLALAGEIDEQFF. CDR3 sequence (DNA): TGCGCCAGCAGCTTGGCCTTGGCGGGAGAAATCGATGAGCAGTTCTTC.

This clonotype was observed many times. The chain links TRBV28 to TRBJ2-7; TRBD2 is a possible D gene (5 bases). CDR3 length equals 12 residues. Germline CDR1 is MDHEN and CDR2 is SYDVKM. Trimming left V 4 bases short and J 5 bases short, with 9 bases between. Here the CDR3 reads CASSSGGHEQYF. CDR3 DNA: TGTGCCAGCAGTTCCGGCGGGCACGAGCAGTACTTC. Based on the CDR3 plus reference TRBV28 and TRBJ2-7, the full variable domain is DVKVTQSSRYLVKRTGEKVFLECVQDMDHENMFWYRQDPGLGLRLIYFSYDVKMKEKGDIPEGYSVSREKKERFSLILESASTNQTSMYLCASSSGGHEQYFGPGTRLTVT.

This clonotype was seen a handful of times. The chain joins TRBV3-1 to TRBJ2-3; D is unresolved. The CDR3 contains 12 residues. The germline gives CDR1 LGHDT, CDR2 YNNKEL (reference sequence). V was shortened by 4 bases and J by 4 bases, with 6 bases between the two germline ends. The CDR3 reads CASSRTADTQYF. Here the CDR3 DNA reads TGTGCCAGCAGCCGAACCGCAGATACGCAGTATTTT.

The V and J genes are TRBV12-3 or TRBV12-4 and TRBJ2-5; 12 nucleotides line up with TRBD2. The CDR3 extends over 17 amino acids. The junction had 13 bases not matched to a gene; V was cut back by 8 bases and J by 3 bases. The CDR3 sequence: CASGPWTSGMGKETQYF. The CDR3 nucleotides are TGTGCCAGCGGACCTTGGACTAGCGGGATGGGAAAAGAGACCCAGTACTTC.

This clonotype occurred many times. The rearrangement links TRBV12-3 or TRBV12-4 to TRBJ1-6; TRBD1 might be the D (5 bases). This CDR3 is built from 16 residues. V was trimmed by 1 base and J by 10 bases, leaving 17 bases between them. In DNA, the CDR3 is TGTGCCAGCAGTTTAGGGATGCGAGGGGCTGGATCACCCCTCCACTTT. It yields the protein CASSLGMRGAGSPLHF.

The chain couples TRBV10-3 to TRBJ2-7; D gene ambiguous. With 4 bases removed from V and 9 bases from J, the gap between germline ends came to 16 bases. The CDR3 covers 13 residues. Per the germline V gene, CDR1 is ENHRY and CDR2 is SYGVKD. CDR3: CAISVGRDTMQYF. CDR3 bases: TGTGCCATCAGTGTCGGCAGAGATACGATGCAGTACTTC.

This clonotype has more than one count but fewer than ten. This rearrangement joins TRBV5-1 to TRBJ1-3; perhaps TRBD1 as D (5 bases). V lost 2 bases, J lost 1 base, and 10 bases lay in between. There are 15 residues in the CDR3. Germline V gene lookup returns CDR1 SGHRS and CDR2 YFSETQ. The CDR3 sequence is CASSLGVASGNTIYF. The CDR3 DNA reads TGCGCCAGCAGCTTAGGGGTTGCTTCTGGAAACACCATATATTTT. The variable domain in full, with the rest retrieved from reference TRBV5-1 and TRBJ1-3, is KAGVTQTPRYLIKTRGQQVTLSCSPISGHRSVSWYQQTPGQGLQFLFEYFSETQRNKGNFPGRFSGRQFSNSRSEMNVSTLELGDSALYLCASSLGVASGNTIYFGEGSWLTVV.

The chain joins TRBV28 to TRBJ1-3; a possible D gene is TRBD1 (6 bases). The V end lost 8 bases, the J end lost 3 bases, and 11 bases lay between the germline ends. CDR1 is MDHEN and CDR2 is SYDVKM in the germline V gene. CDR3 size: 13 residues. The CDR3: CASREQGGNTIYF. CDR3 DNA sequence: TGTGCCAGCCGGGAACAGGGTGGAAACACCATATATTTT.

This clonotype was observed a few times. The V gene is TRBV7-9, the J gene TRBJ2-7; D is possibly TRBD2 (6 bases). This CDR3 contains 14 residues. Trimming removed 5 bases from V and 2 bases from J, with 13 bases in between. CDR1 SEHNR and CDR2 FQNEAQ come from the germline V gene (reference sequence). The CDR3 is CASSPGVFAYEQYF. The CDR3 DNA is TGTGCCAGCAGCCCGGGAGTCTTCGCCTACGAGCAGTACTTC.

There are a few counts of this clonotype. The chain uses TRBV20-1 and TRBJ1-1; 7 positions match TRBD1. The ends lost 3 bases at V and 4 bases at J; junction bases unmatched: 5. The germline V gene encodes CDR1 DFQATT and CDR2 SNEGSKA (reference sequence). The CDR3 runs 13 residues. The chain's CDR3 is CSARGDRATEAFF. CDR3 DNA sequence: TGCAGTGCTAGGGGAGACAGGGCCACTGAAGCTTTCTTT.

V usage is TRBV18 and J usage is TRBJ1-2, with D possibly TRBD1 on 6 matching bases. With 1 base removed from V and 6 bases from J, the gap between germline ends came to 15 bases. The V gene's germline CDR1 is KGHSH and CDR2 LQKENI. The CDR3 loop spans 15 amino acids. The CDR3, as DNA: TGTGCCAGCTCACCACTGCAGGGGCCTTCGGATGGCTACACCTTC. As protein: CASSPLQGPSDGYTF.

The chain recombines TRBV20-1 with TRBJ1-6; D is perhaps TRBD1 (6 bases). The ends were cut back, 5 bases at V and 3 bases at J, with 8 bases in the middle. This CDR3 has 13 amino acids. Germline CDR1 DFQATT, CDR2 SNEGSKA (reference sequence). The CDR3 DNA reads TGCAGTGCTTCACAGGGCTATAATTCACCCCTCCACTTT. It is translated as CSASQGYNSPLHF.

This clonotype has a handful of counts. This rearrangement joins TRBV6-2 or TRBV6-3 to TRBJ1-1, with D unresolved. The CDR3 contains 14 residues. V lost 0 bases to trimming and J lost 3 bases, with 8 bases between them. Germline V gives CDR1 MNHEY, CDR2 SVGEGT. CDR3 amino acids: CASSYSRGYTEAFF. In DNA, the CDR3 is TGTGCCAGCAGTTACTCACGAGGGTACACTGAAGCTTTCTTT.

V gene TRBV5-1 combines with J gene TRBJ2-3; D remains ambiguous. CDR1 SGHRS and CDR2 YFSETQ come from the germline V gene. Trimming left V 1 base short and J 1 base short, with 19 bases between. The CDR3 loop spans 18 amino acids. CDR3 residues: CASSLSRQPSFGTDTQYF. DNA for the CDR3: TGCGCCAGCAGCTTGTCGCGCCAGCCATCTTTCGGCACAGATACGCAGTATTTT. The full variable domain, in which reference TRBV5-1 and TRBJ2-3 provide the parts outside the CDR3, is KAGVTQTPRYLIKTRGQQVTLSCSPISGHRSVSWYQQTPGQGLQFLFEYFSETQRNKGNFPGRFSGRQFSNSRSEMNVSTLELGDSALYLCASSLSRQPSFGTDTQYFGPGTRLTVL.

This clonotype was detected only a few times. The CDR3 DNA sequence: TGTGCCAGCAGCCCAAGGGGTCTAGGAGCTATTACCTACGAGCAGTACTTC. Translation gives CASSPRGLGAITYEQYF. This chain uses TRBV7-8 with TRBJ2-7, with TRBD1 as a possible D gene (5 bases). The CDR3 has 17 amino acids. Germline V gene lookup returns CDR1 SGHVS and CDR2 FQNEAQ. V gave up 5 bases and J gave up 2 bases, with 22 bases separating them.

This clonotype was seen at least ten times. This chain links TRBV9 with TRBJ1-4; D remains ambiguous. This CDR3 has 15 residues. The ends were cut back, 3 bases at V and 8 bases at J, with 17 bases in the middle. From germline, CDR1 is SGDLS and CDR2 YYNGEE. CDR3 in DNA: TGTGCCAGCAGCGCAGGAAGGGTACCGGAGGAAAAACTGTTTTTT. Translation gives CASSAGRVPEEKLFF.

This clonotype showed up many times. This chain joins TRBV10-3 and TRBJ2-7, with 9 bases identical to TRBD1. Germline V gene lookup returns CDR1 ENHRY and CDR2 SYGVKD. The trim removed 8 bases at V and 3 bases at J, leaving 5 bases unmatched. This CDR3 has 13 residues. CDR3 nucleotides: TGTGCCATCGGCCGGGACAGGGTCTACGAGCAGTACTTC. It is translated as CAIGRDRVYEQYF.

This chain connects TRBV7-2 to TRBJ2-1; 9 bases line up with TRBD2. CDR3 length: 16 amino acids. The V gene end was trimmed by 4 bases and the J gene end by 4 bases; junction bases not matched to a gene: 8. CDR1 SGHTA and CDR2 FQGNSA come from the germline V gene. The CDR3 spells CASSSHPSGGYNEQFF. For the CDR3, the DNA is TGTGCCAGCAGCTCACACCCAAGCGGGGGGTACAATGAGCAGTTCTTC.

This clonotype was recorded at least ten times. The chain combines TRBV4-1 with TRBJ2-2; 12 bases are a match to TRBD2. V shed 1 base and J 3 bases; nucleotides not matched to a gene: 6. CDR3 length: 18 amino acids. Germline CDR1 reads MGHRA; CDR2 reads YSYEKL. CDR3 sequence reads: CASSQVTSGSGYTGELFF. The CDR3 DNA reads as TGCGCCAGCAGCCAAGTGACTAGCGGGAGTGGGTACACCGGGGAGCTGTTTTTT.

This clonotype was seen repeatedly, ten times or more. The gene calls are TRBV24-1 and TRBJ2-3, with D possibly matching TRBD1 (5 bases). Germline-derived CDR1 and CDR2 are KGHDR and SFDVKD. V was cut by 3 bases and J by 6 bases, with 18 bases left in between. CDR3 length equals 16 residues. CDR3 DNA sequence: TGTGCCACCAGTGATCGGACGGCCAGGGTGTGGGATACGCAGTATTTT. It encodes CATSDRTARVWDTQYF.

V gene TRBV27 combines with J gene TRBJ2-3; 8 nucleotides align to TRBD2. The CDR3 loop spans 17 amino acids. Germline CDR1 reads MNHEY; CDR2 reads SMNVEV (reference sequence). Trimming cost V 3 bases and J 7 bases; bases outside gene matches: 15. The CDR3 coding sequence is TGTGCCAGCAGTTTCTCCGTACCGGGACTAGTTTCGAATACGCAGTATTTT. It translates to CASSFSVPGLVSNTQYF.

The chain recombines TRBV20-1 with TRBJ2-7; no clear D gene. The CDR3 contains 14 residues. Germline V lookup: CDR1 DFQATT, CDR2 SNEGSKA (reference sequence). The V and J ends lost 0 bases and 1 base respectively, with 10 bases between them. For the CDR3, the DNA is TGCAGTGCTAGAGATTACACGAATTCCTACGAGCAGTACTTC. Its protein is CSARDYTNSYEQYF.

At least ten counts were recorded for this clonotype. The chain couples TRBV15 to TRBJ2-3; no reliable D call. The CDR3 runs 11 residues. Trimming left V 4 bases short and J 7 bases short, with 6 bases between. Germline CDR1 is LNHNV and CDR2 is YYDKDF (reference sequence). The CDR3 spells CATSKTHTQYF. CDR3 nucleotides: TGTGCCACCAGCAAAACACATACGCAGTATTTT.

This chain links TRBV20-1 with TRBJ2-2; 10 nucleotides agree with TRBD2. Germline CDR1 DFQATT, CDR2 SNEGSKA (reference sequence). V was pared by 3 bases and J by 8 bases, with 12 bases of the junction left unmatched. CDR3 length equals 16 residues. CDR3 bases: TGCAGTGCTAGCTCGTGGAGCGGGGGGGCCACTGGGGAGCTGTTTTTT. Protein: CSASSWSGGATGELFF.

This clonotype appeared a few times. The chain is built from TRBV7-9 and TRBJ2-3; D is uncertain. The V end was cut by 3 bases, the J end by 11 bases, with 12 bases between. CDR1 is SEHNR and CDR2 is FQNEAQ in the germline V gene (reference sequence). The CDR3 loop spans 12 amino acids. CDR3 nucleotides: TGTGCCAGCAGCTTGGCCCTAAGTGAGCAGTATTTT. It is translated as CASSLALSEQYF.

This sequence joins TRBV5-1 and TRBJ1-6, with D uncertain. V was shortened by 1 base and J by 5 bases, with 13 bases between the two germline ends. The CDR3 has 16 residues. Germline values: CDR1 SGHRS, CDR2 YFSETQ. CDR3 nucleotides: TGCGCCAGCAGCTTGTCGGTTGGTGTCGATAATTCACCCCTCCACTTT. Protein sequence: CASSLSVGVDNSPLHF.

The rearrangement links TRBV20-1 to TRBJ2-7, with 7 positions matching TRBD2. The germline V gene encodes CDR1 DFQATT and CDR2 SNEGSKA (reference sequence). The CDR3 totals 21 residues. The V segment lost 2 bases and the J segment 3 bases; nucleotides outside the gene matches: 28. The CDR3 nucleotides read TGCAGTGCTAGAAGGCCCCGTATTCTGGGCGGGAGCGGTCGTTTTGTCTACGAGCAGTACTTC. It specifies CSARRPRILGGSGRFVYEQYF.

The V and J genes are TRBV9 and TRBJ2-5, with D possibly TRBD2 on 6 matching bases. The CDR3 runs 14 residues. V lost 0 bases and J lost 5, with 11 bases in between. Germline assignment: CDR1 SGDLS and CDR2 YYNGEE. CDR3 protein: CASSVGGELETQYF. The DNA for the CDR3 is TGTGCCAGCAGCGTAGGGGGGGAGCTGGAGACCCAGTACTTC.

This clonotype was seen a few times. The chain recombines TRBV4-3 with TRBJ2-3, with D possibly being TRBD2 (5 bases). Germline V gene lookup returns CDR1 LGHNA and CDR2 YSLEER. The CDR3 has 15 residues. Trimming took off 1 base at V and 6 bases at J, with 14 bases between the two ends. The CDR3 coding sequence is TGCGCCAGCAGCCAAGGCCTCGTTAGCGAGGATACGCAGTATTTT. Its translation: CASSQGLVSEDTQYF.